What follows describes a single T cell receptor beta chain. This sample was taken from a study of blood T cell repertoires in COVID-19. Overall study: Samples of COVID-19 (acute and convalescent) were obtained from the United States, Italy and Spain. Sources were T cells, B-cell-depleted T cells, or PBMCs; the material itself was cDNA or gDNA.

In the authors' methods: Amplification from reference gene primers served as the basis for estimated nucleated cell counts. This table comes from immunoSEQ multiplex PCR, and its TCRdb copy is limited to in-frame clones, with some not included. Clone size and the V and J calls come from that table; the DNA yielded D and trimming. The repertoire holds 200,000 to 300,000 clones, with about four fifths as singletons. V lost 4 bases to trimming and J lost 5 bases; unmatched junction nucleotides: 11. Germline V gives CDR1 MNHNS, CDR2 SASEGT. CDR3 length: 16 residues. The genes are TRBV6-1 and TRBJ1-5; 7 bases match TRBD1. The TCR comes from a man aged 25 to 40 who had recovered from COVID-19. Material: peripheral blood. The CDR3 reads CASSGPTGTGDQPQHF. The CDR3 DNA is TGTGCCAGCAGTGGGCCGACAGGGACGGGGGATCAGCCCCAGCATTTT.